One T cell receptor beta chain is described in this entry. This sample is part of a study of control samples from healthy donors and cancer patients. Profiled with immunoSEQ multiplex PCR; TCRdb holds only in-frame clones, not every one. The table lists under 150,000 clones, more than 75% of them singletons. This CDR3 spans 14 amino acids. Germline V CDR1 and CDR2: SGHTA, FQGNSA. Trimming took 5 bases from V and 2 from J, leaving 12 bases between them. This clonotype was obtained from a woman in her seventies in good health. The chain recombines TRBV7-2 with TRBJ1-2; D call uncertain. The sequenced sample consisted of blood. The CDR3 is CASSTPTVNYGYTF. In DNA form, the CDR3 reads TGTGCCAGCAGCACCCCGACGGTGAACTATGGCTACACCTTC.